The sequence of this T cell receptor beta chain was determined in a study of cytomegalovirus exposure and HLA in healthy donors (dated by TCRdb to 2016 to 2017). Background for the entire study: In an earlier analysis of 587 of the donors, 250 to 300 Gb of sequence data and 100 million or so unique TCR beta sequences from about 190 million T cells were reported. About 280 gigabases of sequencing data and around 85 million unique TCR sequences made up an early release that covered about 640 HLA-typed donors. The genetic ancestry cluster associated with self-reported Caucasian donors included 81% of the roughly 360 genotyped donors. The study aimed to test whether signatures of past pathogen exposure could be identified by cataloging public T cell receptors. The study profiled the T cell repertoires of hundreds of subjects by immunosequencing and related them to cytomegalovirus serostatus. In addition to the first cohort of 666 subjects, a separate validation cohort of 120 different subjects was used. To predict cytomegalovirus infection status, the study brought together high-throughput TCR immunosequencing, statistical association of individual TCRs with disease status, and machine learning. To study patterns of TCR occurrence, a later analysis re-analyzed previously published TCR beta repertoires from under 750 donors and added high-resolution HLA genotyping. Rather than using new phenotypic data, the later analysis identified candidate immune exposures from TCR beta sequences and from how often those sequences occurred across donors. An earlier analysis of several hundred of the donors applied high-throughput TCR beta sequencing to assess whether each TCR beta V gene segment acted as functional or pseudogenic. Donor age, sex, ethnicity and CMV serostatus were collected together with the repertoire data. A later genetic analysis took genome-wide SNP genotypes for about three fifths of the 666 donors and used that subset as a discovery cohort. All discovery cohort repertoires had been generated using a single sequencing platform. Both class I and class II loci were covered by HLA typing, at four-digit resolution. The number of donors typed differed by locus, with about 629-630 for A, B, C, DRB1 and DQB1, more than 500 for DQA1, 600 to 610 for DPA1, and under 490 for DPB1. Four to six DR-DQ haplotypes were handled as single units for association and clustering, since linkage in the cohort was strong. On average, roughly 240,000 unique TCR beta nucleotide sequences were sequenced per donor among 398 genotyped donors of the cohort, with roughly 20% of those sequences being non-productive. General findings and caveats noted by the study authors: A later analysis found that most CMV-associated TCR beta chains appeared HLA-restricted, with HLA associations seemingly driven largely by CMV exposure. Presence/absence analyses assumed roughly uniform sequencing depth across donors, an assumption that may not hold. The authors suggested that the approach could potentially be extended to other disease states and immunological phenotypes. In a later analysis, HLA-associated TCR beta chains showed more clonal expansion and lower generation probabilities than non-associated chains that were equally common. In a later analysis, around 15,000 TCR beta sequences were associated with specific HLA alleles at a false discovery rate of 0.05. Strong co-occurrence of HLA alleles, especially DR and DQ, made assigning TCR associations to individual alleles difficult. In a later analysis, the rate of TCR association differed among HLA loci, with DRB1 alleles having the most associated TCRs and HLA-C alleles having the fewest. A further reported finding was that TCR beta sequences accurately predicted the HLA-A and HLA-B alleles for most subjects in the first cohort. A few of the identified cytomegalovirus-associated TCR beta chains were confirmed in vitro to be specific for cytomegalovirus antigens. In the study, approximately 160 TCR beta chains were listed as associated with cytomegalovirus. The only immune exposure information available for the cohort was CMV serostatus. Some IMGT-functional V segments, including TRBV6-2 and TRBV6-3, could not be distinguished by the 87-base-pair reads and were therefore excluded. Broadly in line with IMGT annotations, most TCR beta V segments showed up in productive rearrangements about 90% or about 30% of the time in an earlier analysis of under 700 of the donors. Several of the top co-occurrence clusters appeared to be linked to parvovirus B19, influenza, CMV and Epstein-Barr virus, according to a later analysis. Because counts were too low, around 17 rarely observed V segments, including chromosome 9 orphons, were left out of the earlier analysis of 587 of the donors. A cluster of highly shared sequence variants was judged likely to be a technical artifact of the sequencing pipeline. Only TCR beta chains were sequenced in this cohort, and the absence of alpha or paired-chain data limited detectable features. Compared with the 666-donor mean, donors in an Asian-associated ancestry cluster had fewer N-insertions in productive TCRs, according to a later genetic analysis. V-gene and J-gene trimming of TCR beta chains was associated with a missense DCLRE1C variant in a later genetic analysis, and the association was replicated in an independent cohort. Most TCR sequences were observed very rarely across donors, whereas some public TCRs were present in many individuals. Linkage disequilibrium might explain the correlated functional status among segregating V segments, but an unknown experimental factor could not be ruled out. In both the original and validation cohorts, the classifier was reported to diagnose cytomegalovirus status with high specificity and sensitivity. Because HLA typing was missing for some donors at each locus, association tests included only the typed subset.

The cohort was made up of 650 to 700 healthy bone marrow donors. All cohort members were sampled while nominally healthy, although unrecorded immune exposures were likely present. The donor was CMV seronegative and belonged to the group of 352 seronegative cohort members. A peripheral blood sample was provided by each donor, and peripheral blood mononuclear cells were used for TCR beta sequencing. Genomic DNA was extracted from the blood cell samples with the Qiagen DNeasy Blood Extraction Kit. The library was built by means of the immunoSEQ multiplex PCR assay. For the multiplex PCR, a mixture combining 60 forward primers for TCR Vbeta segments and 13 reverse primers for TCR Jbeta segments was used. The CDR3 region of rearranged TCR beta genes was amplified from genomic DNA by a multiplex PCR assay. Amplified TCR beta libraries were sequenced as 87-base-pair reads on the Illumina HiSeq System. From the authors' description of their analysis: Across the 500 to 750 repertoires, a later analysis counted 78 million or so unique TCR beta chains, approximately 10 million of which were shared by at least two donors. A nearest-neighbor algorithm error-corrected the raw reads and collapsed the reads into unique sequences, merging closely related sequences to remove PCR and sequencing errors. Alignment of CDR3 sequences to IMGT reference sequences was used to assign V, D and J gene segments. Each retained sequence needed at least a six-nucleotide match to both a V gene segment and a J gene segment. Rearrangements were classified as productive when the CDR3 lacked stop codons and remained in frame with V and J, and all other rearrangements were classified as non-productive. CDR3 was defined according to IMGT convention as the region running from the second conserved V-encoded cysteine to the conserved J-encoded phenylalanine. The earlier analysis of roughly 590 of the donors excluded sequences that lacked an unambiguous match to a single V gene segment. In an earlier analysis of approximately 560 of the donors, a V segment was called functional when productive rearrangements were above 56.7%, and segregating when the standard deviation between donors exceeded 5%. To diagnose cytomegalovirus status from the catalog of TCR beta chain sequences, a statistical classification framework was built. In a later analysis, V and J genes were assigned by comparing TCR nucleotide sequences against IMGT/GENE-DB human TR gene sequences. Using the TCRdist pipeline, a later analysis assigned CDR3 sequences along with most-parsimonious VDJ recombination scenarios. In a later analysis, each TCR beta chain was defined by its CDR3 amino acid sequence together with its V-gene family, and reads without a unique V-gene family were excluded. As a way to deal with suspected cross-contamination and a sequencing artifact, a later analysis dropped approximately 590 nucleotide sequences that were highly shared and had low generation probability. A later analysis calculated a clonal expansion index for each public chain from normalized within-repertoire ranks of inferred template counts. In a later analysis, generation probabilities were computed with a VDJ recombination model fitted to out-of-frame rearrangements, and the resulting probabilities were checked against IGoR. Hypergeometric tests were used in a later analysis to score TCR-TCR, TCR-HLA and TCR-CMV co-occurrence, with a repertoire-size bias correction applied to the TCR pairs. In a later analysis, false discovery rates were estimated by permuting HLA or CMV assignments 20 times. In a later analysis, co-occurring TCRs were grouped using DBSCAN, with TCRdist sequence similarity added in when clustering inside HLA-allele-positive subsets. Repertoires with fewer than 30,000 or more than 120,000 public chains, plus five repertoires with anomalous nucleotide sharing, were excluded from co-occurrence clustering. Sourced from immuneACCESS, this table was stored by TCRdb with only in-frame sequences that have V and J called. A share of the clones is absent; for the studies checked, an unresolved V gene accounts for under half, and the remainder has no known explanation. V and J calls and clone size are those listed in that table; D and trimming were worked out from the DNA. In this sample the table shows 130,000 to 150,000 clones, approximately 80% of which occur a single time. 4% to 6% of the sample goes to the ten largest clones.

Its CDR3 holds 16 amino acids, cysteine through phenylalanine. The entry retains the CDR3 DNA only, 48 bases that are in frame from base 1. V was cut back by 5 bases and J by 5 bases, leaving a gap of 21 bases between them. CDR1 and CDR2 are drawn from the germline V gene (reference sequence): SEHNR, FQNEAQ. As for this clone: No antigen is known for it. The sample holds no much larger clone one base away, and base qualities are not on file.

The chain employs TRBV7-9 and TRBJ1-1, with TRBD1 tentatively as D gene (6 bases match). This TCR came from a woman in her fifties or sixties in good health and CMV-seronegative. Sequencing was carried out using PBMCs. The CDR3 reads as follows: CASSPGFTGIMTEAFF. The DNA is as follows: TGTGCCAGCAGCCCAGGATTCACAGGGATAATGACTGAAGCTTTCTTT.